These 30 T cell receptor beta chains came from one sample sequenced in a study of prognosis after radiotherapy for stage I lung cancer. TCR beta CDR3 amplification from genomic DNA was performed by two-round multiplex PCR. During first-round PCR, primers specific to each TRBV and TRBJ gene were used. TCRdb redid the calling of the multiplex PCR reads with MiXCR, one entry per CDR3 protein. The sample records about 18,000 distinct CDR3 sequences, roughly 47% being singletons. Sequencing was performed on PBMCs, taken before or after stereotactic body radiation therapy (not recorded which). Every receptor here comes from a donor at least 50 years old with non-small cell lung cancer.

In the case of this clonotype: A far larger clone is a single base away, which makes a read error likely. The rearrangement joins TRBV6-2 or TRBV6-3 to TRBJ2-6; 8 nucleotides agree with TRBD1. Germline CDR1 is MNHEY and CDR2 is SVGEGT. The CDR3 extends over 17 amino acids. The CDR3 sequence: CASSWTGPPSVANVLTF. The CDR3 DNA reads TGTGCCAGCAGCTGGACAGGGCCCCCCTCTGTGGCCAACGTCCTGACTTTC.

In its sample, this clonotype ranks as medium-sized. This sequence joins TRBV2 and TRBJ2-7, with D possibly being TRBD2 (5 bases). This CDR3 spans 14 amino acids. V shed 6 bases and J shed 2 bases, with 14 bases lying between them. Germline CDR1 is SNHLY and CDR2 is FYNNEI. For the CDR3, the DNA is TGTGCCAGCAGCCCCTCGGGGTGGGCCTACGAGCAGTACTTC. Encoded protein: CASSPSGWAYEQYF.

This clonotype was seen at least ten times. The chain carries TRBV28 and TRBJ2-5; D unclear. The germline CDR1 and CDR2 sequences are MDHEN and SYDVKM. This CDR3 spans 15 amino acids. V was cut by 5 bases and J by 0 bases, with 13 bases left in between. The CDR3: CASSGRPPYQETQYF. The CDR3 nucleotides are TGTGCCAGCAGTGGACGGCCACCGTACCAAGAGACCCAGTACTTC.

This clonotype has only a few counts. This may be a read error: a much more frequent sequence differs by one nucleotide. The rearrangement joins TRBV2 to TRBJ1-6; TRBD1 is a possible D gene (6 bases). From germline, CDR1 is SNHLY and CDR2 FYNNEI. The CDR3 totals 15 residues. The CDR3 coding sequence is TGTGCCAGCAGTGGGCTGGAGGGGACAAATTCACCCCCCCACTTT. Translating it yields CASSGLEGTNSPPHF.

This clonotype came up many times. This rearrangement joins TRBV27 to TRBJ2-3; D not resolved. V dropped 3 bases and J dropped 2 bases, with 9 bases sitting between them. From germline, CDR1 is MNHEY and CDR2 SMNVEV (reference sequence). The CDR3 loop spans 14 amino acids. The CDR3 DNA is TGTGCCAGCAGTTTTGATGGGAACACAGATACGCAGTATTTT. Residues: CASSFDGNTDTQYF.

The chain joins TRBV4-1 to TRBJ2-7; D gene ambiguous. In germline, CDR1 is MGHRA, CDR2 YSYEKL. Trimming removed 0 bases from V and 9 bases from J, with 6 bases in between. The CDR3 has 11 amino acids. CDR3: CASSQDYRQYF. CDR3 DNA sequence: TGCGCCAGCAGCCAAGATTATAGGCAGTACTTC.

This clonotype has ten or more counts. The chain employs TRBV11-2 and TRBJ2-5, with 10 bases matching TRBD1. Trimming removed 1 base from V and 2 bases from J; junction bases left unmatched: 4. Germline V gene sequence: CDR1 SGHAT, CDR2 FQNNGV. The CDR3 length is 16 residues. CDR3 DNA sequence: TGTGCCAGCAGCTTAGGGCGGACAGGGGGGCAAGAGACCCAGTACTTC. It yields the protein CASSLGRTGGQETQYF.

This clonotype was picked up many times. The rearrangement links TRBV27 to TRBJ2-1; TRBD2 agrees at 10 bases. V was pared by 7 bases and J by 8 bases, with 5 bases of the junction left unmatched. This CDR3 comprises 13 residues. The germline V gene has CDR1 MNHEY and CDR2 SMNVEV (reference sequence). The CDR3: CASIRAGGYEQFF. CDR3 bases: TGTGCCAGCATTCGAGCGGGAGGGTATGAGCAGTTCTTC.

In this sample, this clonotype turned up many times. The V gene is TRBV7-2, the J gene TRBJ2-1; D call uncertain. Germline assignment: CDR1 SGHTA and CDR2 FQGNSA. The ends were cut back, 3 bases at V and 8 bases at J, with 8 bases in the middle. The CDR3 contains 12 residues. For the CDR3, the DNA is TGTGCCAGCAGCTTTGAAGGGTATGAGCAGTTCTTC. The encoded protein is CASSFEGYEQFF. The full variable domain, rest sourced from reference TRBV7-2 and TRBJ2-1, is GAGVSQSPSNKVTEKGKDVELRCDPISGHTALYWYRQSLGQGLEFLIYFQGNSAPDKSGLPSDRFSAERTGGSVSTLTIQRTQQEDSAVYLCASSFEGYEQFFGPGTRLTVL.

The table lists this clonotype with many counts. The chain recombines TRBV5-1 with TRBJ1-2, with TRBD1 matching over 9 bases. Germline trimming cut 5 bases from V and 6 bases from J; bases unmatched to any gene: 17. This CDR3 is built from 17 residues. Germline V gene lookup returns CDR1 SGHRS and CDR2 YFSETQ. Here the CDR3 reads CASSSSPGQGYEDGYTF. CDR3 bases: TGCGCCAGCAGTTCGAGTCCGGGACAGGGCTATGAAGATGGCTACACCTTC.

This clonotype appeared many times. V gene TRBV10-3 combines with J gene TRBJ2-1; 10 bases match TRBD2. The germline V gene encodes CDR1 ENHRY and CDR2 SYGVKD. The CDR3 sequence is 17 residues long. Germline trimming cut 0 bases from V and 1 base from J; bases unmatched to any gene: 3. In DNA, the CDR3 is TGTGCCATCAGTGAGTCGCTAGCGGGAGTTTCCTACAATGAGCAGTTCTTC. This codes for CAISESLAGVSYNEQFF.

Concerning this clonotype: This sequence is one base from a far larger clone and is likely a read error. CDR3 region: CASSYRKGIQGHEQYF. The CDR3 region has the DNA TGTGCCAGCAGTTACCGTAAAGGCATACAGGGCCACGAGCAGTACTTC. The chain uses TRBV6-4 and TRBJ2-7; maybe TRBD1 (6 bases). V lost 5 bases, J lost 5 bases, and 22 bases lay in between. Germline assignment: CDR1 MRHNA and CDR2 SNTAGT. The CDR3 extends over 16 amino acids.

For the CDR3, the DNA is TGCAGCGTTGACCGGGACGGGGGTACAGATACGCAGTATTTT. Translated: CSVDRDGGTDTQYF. The chain carries TRBV29-1 and TRBJ2-3; D perhaps matches TRBD2 (6 bases). V was trimmed by 3 bases and J by 3 bases, leaving 13 bases between them. The CDR3 runs 14 residues. Germline assignment: CDR1 SQVTM and CDR2 ANQGSEA.

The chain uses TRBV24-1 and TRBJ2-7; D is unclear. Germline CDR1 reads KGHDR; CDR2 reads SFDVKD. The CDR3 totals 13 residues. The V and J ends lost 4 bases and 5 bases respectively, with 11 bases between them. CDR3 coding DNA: TGTGCCACCAGTGACCCTTTATACCACGAGCAGTACTTC. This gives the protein CATSDPLYHEQYF.

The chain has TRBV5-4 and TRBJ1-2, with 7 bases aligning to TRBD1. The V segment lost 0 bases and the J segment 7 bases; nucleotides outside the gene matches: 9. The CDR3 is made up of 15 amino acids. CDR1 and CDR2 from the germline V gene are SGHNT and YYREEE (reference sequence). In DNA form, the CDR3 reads TGTGCCAGCAGCTTGGCCTTAGGGGGCGCGGGTGGCTACACCTTC. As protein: CASSLALGGAGGYTF.

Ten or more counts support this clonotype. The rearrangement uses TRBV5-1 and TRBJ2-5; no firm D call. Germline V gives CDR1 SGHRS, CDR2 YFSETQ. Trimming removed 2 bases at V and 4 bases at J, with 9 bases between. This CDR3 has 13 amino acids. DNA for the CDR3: TGCGCCAGCAGCTTACACGGGCGAGAGACCCAGTACTTC. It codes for CASSLHGRETQYF.

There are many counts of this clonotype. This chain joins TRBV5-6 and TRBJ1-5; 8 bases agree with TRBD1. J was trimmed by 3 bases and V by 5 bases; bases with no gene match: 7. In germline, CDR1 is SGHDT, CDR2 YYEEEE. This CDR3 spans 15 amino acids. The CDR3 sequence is CASSFGTGFNQPQHF. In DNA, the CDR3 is TGTGCCAGCAGTTTCGGGACAGGTTTCAATCAGCCCCAGCATTTT.

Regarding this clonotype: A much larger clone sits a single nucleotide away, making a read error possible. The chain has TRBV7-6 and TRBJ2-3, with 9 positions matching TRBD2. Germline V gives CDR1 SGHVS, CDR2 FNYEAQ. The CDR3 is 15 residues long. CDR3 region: CASSPLAGSPDMQYF. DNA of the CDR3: TGTGCCAGCAGTCCTCTAGCGGGGTCACCAGATATGCAGTATTTT.

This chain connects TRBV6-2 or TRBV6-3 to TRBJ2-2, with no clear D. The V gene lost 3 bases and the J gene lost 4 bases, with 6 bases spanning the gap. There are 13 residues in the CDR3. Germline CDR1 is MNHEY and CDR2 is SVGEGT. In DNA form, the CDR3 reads TGTGCCAGCAGTTATACATTCACCGGGGAGCTGTTTTTT. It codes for CASSYTFTGELFF.

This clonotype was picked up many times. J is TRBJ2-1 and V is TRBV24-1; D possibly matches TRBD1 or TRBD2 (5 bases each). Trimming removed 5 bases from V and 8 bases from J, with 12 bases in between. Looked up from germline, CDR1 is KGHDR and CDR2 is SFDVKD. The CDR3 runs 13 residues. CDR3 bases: TGTGCCACCAGTGTAGAGGGGTTCGATGAGCAGTTCTTC. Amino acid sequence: CATSVEGFDEQFF.

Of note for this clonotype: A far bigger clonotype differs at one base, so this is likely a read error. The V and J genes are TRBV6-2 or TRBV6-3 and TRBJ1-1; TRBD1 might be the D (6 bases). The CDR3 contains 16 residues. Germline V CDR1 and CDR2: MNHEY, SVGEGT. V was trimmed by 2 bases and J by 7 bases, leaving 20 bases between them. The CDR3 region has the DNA TGTGCCAGCAGTTACAGTGGCAGGGGAGCCTCCCTTGAAGCTTTCTTT. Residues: CASSYSGRGASLEAFF.

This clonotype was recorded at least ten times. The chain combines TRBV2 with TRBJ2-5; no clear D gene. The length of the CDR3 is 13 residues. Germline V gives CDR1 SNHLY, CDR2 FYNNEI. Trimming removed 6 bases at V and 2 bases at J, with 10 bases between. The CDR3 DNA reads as TGTGCCAGCAGAACGACGGATCAAGAGACCCAGTACTTC. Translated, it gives CASRTTDQETQYF.

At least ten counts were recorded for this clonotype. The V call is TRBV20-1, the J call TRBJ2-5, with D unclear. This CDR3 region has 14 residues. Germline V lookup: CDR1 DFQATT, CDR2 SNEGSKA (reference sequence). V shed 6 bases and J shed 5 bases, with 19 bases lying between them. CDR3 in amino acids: CSAQPRFAEETQYF. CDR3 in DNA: TGCAGTGCCCAACCGCGGTTCGCGGAGGAGACCCAGTACTTC.

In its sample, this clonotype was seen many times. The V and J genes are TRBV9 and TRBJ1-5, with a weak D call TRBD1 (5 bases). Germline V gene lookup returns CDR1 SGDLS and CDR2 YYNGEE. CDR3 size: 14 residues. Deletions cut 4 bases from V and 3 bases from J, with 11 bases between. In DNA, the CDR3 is TGTGCCAGCAGCTCGACAGAGAACAATCAGCCCCAGCATTTT. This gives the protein CASSSTENNQPQHF.

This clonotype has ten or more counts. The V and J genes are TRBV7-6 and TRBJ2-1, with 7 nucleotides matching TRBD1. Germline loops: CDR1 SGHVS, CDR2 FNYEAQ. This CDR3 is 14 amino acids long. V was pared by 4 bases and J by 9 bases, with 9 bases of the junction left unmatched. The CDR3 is CASSSNRGLGEQFF. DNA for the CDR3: TGTGCCAGCAGCTCTAACAGGGGCTTGGGTGAGCAGTTCTTC.

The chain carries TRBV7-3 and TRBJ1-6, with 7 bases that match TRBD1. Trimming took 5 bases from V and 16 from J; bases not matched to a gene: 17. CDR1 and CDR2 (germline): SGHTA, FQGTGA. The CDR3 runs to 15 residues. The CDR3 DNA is TGTGCCAGCAGCAAAGGACAGGCCCGAAATTCAACACTCCACTTT. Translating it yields CASSKGQARNSTLHF.

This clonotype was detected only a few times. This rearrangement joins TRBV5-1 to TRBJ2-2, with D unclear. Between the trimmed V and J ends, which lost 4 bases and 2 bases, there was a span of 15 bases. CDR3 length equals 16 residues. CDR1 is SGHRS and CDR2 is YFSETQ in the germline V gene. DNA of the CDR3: TGCGCCAGCAGCGGCCGTGATCCTGGAAACACCGGGGAGCTGTTTTTT. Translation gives CASSGRDPGNTGELFF.

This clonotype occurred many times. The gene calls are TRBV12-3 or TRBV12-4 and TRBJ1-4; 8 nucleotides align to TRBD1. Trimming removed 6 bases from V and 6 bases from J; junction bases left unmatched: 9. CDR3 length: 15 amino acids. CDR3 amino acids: CASRETGAADEKLFF. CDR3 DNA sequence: TGTGCCAGCAGGGAGACAGGGGCGGCGGATGAAAAACTGTTTTTT.

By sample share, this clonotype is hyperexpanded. CDR3 sequence reads: CASSVLPVSNGYTF. The CDR3 bases are TGTGCCAGCAGTGTCCTCCCAGTCTCAAATGGCTACACCTTC. The chain links TRBV28 to TRBJ1-2; D is ambiguous. V was cut by 5 bases and J by 6 bases, with 16 bases left in between. Germline CDR1 and CDR2: MDHEN and SYDVKM. The CDR3 loop spans 14 amino acids.

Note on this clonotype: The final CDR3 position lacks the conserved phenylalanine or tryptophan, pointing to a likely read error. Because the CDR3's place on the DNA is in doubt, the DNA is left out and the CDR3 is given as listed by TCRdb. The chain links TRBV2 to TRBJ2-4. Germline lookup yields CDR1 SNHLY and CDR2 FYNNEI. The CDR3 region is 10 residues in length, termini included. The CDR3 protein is CASSDPGYGL.